Listed here are 23 T cell receptor beta chains from one sample, sequenced in a study of human T cells and chemical hapten exposure. This sample's time point: patch test 1, 2 weeks after DPC sensitization. Treatment noted: therapeutic diphenylcyclopropenone sensitization with weekly scalp DPC. From the RACE reads, TCRdb called clonotypes with MiXCR, one entry per CDR3 protein. The sample has roughly 120,000 distinct CDR3 sequences, roughly 13% seen once. The material sequenced was whole blood, taken in connection with sensitization to the hapten diphenylcyclopropenone (DPC). Receptor source: a man younger than 30 with alopecia areata. Some clones in this sample may be carry-over from other donors' samples.

There are many counts of this clonotype. V usage is TRBV28 and J usage is TRBJ1-2; D not resolved. CDR3 length: 12 amino acids. CDR1 is MDHEN, CDR2 SYDVKM, per germline. V lost 6 bases, J lost 4 bases, and 9 bases lay in between. The DNA of the CDR3 is TGTGCCAGCAGGCGGAAAACCTATGGCTACACCTTC. It specifies CASRRKTYGYTF.

This clonotype was counted a few times. The J gene is TRBJ2-1, the V gene TRBV28; D is undetermined. There are 13 residues in the CDR3. Germline assignment: CDR1 MDHEN and CDR2 SYDVKM. Trimming removed 1 base from V and 8 bases from J, with 9 bases in between. CDR3 DNA sequence: TGTGCCAGCAGTTTATCGGCCACCCATGAGCAGTTCTTC. Protein product: CASSLSATHEQFF.

This chain uses TRBV15 with TRBJ2-2, with a tentative D call TRBD2 (5 bases). V was cut by 0 bases and J by 1 base, with 9 bases left in between. The length of the CDR3 is 16 residues. CDR1 is LNHNV and CDR2 is YYDKDF in the germline V gene (reference sequence). CDR3 sequence: CATSRDRAVNTGELFF. The CDR3 DNA sequence: TGTGCCACCAGCAGAGATCGAGCGGTGAACACCGGGGAGCTGTTTTTT.

This clonotype was picked up a small number of times. J is TRBJ2-6 and V is TRBV6-2 or TRBV6-3, with D uncertain. CDR1 and CDR2 from the germline V gene are MNHEY and SVGEGT. Trimming cost V 11 bases and J 4 bases, with 15 bases left between them. The CDR3 has 14 residues. Written as DNA, the CDR3 is TGTGCCTGCGGCAGCCCGTTGGGGGCCAACGTCCTGACTTTC. Translated: CACGSPLGANVLTF.

Only a few counts were recorded for this clonotype. The chain employs TRBV2 and TRBJ2-4; unclear D gene. V dropped 5 bases and J dropped 6 bases, with 20 bases sitting between them. The V gene's germline CDR1 is SNHLY and CDR2 FYNNEI. CDR3 length: 16 residues. The CDR3 is CASSKRSNFWGNIQYF. For the CDR3, the DNA is TGTGCCAGCAGTAAAAGGAGCAACTTTTGGGGAAACATTCAGTACTTC.

This rearrangement joins TRBV7-9 to TRBJ1-1, with D perhaps TRBD1 (5 bases). This CDR3 region has 13 residues. Trimming removed 6 bases from V and 3 bases from J, with 11 bases in between. Germline CDR1 and CDR2: SEHNR and FQNEAQ (reference sequence). The CDR3 coding sequence is TGTGCCAGCAGGCGGGGCGCCGACACTGAAGCTTTCTTT. Its translation: CASRRGADTEAFF.

A few counts support this clonotype. This chain uses TRBV5-4 with TRBJ1-1; D is unresolved. Germline CDR1 SGHNT, CDR2 YYREEE (reference sequence). V was shortened by 2 bases and J by 1 base, with 15 bases between the two germline ends. This CDR3 has 16 residues. CDR3 bases: TGTGCCAGCAGCTTACCCCCCGGGCGGCCGAACACTGAAGCTTTCTTT. This translates into CASSLPPGRPNTEAFF.

V usage is TRBV4-2 and J usage is TRBJ1-2; 7 bases are shared with TRBD1. Germline V lookup: CDR1 LGHNA, CDR2 YNFKEQ. V gave up 0 bases and J gave up 4 bases; unmatched junction bases: 17. CDR3 size: 19 residues. The CDR3 protein is CASSQDALAVGQIGYGYTF. DNA of the CDR3: TGTGCCAGCAGCCAAGATGCCCTCGCCGTGGGACAGATTGGCTATGGCTACACCTTC.

Many counts were recorded for this clonotype. The chain is built from TRBV2 and TRBJ1-1; possibly TRBD1 for D (5 bases). This CDR3 spans 13 amino acids. The V gene's germline CDR1 is SNHLY and CDR2 FYNNEI. Trimming stripped 4 bases from V and 11 bases from J, with 17 bases between. The CDR3 sequence is CASSASRDLDAFF. The CDR3 nucleotides read TGTGCCAGCAGTGCGTCCCGGGACTTAGACGCTTTCTTT.

The genes are TRBV9 and TRBJ2-6, with TRBD1 matching 7 bases. The J segment lost 0 bases and the V segment lost 2 bases, leaving 11 bases of the junction unmatched. The CDR3 is made up of 19 amino acids. CDR1 SGDLS and CDR2 YYNGEE come from the germline V gene. The CDR3 protein is CASSVHPDRRASGANVLTF. DNA for the CDR3: TGTGCCAGCAGCGTCCATCCGGACAGGCGAGCCTCTGGGGCCAACGTCCTGACTTTC.

This clonotype was observed a few times. This chain links TRBV7-3 with TRBJ2-1; D gene uncertain. V lost 1 base, J lost 9 bases, and 10 bases lay in between. There are 13 residues in the CDR3. CDR1 SGHTA and CDR2 FQGTGA come from the germline V gene. The CDR3 reads CASSLMERGEQFF. CDR3 in DNA: TGTGCCAGCAGCTTAATGGAGCGCGGTGAGCAGTTCTTC.

J is TRBJ1-1 and V is TRBV5-1; tentative D call: TRBD1 (6 bases). V lost 5 bases and J lost 4, with 12 bases in between. This CDR3 has 13 residues. The germline CDR1 and CDR2 sequences are SGHRS and YFSETQ. In DNA form, the CDR3 reads TGCGCCAGCAGTCGGACAGACAGCACTGAAGCTTTCTTT. Translated, it gives CASSRTDSTEAFF. Together with reference TRBV5-1 and TRBJ1-1, the CDR3 gives the full variable domain: KAGVTQTPRYLIKTRGQQVTLSCSPISGHRSVSWYQQTPGQGLQFLFEYFSETQRNKGNFPGRFSGRQFSNSRSEMNVSTLELGDSALYLCASSRTDSTEAFFGQGTRLTVV.

V and J are TRBV5-6 and TRBJ1-4; weak D call: TRBD1 (5 bases). V gave up 5 bases and J gave up 5 bases, with 13 bases separating them. Germline-derived CDR1 and CDR2 are SGHDT and YYEEEE. CDR3 length: 14 residues. The CDR3 region is CASRSGRRNEKLFF. CDR3 DNA: TGTGCCAGCAGGTCGGGACGGCGGAATGAAAAACTGTTTTTT.

In its sample, this clonotype was seen a few times. J is TRBJ2-7 and V is TRBV7-6, with 10 bases aligning to TRBD1. V lost 1 base, J lost 2 bases, and 5 bases stayed unmatched. Germline values: CDR1 SGHVS, CDR2 FNYEAQ. The CDR3 runs to 16 residues. In DNA form, the CDR3 reads TGTGCCAGCAGCTTAGGGGGACAGGGGAGACCCTACGAGCAGTACTTC. It is translated as CASSLGGQGRPYEQYF.

This clonotype has only a few counts. The rearrangement links TRBV27 to TRBJ2-1, with 14 bases matching TRBD2. J gave up 3 bases and V 6 bases, and 4 bases lay outside the gene matches. This CDR3 spans 16 amino acids. Germline CDR1 is MNHEY and CDR2 is SMNVEV (reference sequence). The CDR3, as DNA: TGTGCCAGCAGGATCGGACTAGCGGGGGGCTACAATGAGCAGTTCTTC. Amino acids: CASRIGLAGGYNEQFF.

The chain has TRBV10-1 and TRBJ2-7; a possible D gene is TRBD2 (5 bases). Germline loops: CDR1 WNHNN, CDR2 SYGVQD (reference sequence). Trimming removed 8 bases at V and 1 base at J, with 12 bases between. This CDR3 region has 13 residues. DNA for the CDR3: TGCGCCAGCTTTACCTCGGGATCCTACGAGCAGTACTTC. Amino acid sequence: CASFTSGSYEQYF.

In nucleotides, the CDR3 is TGCAGCACCTCCCTAGACACTGAAGCTTTCTTT. Amino acid sequence: CSTSLDTEAFF. The chain combines TRBV29-1 with TRBJ1-1; D not certain. Germline-derived CDR1 and CDR2 are SQVTM and ANQGSEA. The CDR3 spans 11 residues. Trimming stripped 8 bases from V and 3 bases from J, with 10 bases between.

This clonotype showed up many times. The genes are TRBV5-1 and TRBJ1-1; D ambiguous. V shed 0 bases and J shed 0 bases, with 9 bases lying between them. Germline-derived CDR1 and CDR2 are SGHRS and YFSETQ. The CDR3 spans 15 residues. CDR3 sequence reads: CASSLGPGMNTEAFF. The DNA of the CDR3 is TGCGCCAGCAGCTTGGGTCCGGGTATGAACACTGAAGCTTTCTTT.

The chain joins TRBV6-1 to TRBJ2-7; 8 bases are a match to TRBD1. The V gene end was trimmed by 4 bases and the J gene end by 3 bases; junction bases not matched to a gene: 5. The germline gives CDR1 MNHNS, CDR2 SASEGT. This CDR3 spans 14 amino acids. The CDR3 bases are TGTGCCAGCAGTGGAACAGGGGGAGTCTACGAGCAGTACGTC. Translation: CASSGTGGVYEQYV.

In its sample, this clonotype was seen a few times. The chain links TRBV9 to TRBJ1-5; D unresolved. In germline, CDR1 is SGDLS, CDR2 YYNGEE. Trimming pared 0 bases from V and 2 bases from J, leaving 6 bases between. The CDR3 loop spans 14 amino acids. DNA of the CDR3: TGTGCCAGCAGCGTAGACCCGCGCAATCAGCCCCAGCATTTT. Its protein is CASSVDPRNQPQHF.

This clonotype was recorded a few times. The V call is TRBV14, the J call TRBJ2-5; maybe TRBD2 (5 bases). Germline values: CDR1 SGHDN, CDR2 FVKESK. V was clipped by 1 base and J by 7 bases, with 19 bases between them. The CDR3 runs 16 residues. In nucleotides, the CDR3 is TGTGCCAGCAGCCAAGTCGGTTTCGGGGAAGTTGGGACCCAGTACTTC. Amino acids: CASSQVGFGEVGTQYF.

This clonotype was picked up a small number of times. The chain uses TRBV7-9 and TRBJ2-5; 12 nucleotides agree with TRBD1. The CDR3 sequence is 16 residues long. After removal of 3 bases from V and 5 bases from J, the junction contained 7 bases not matched to a gene. Germline assignment: CDR1 SEHNR and CDR2 FQNEAQ (reference sequence). The CDR3 spells CASSLGDRGPVETQYF. In nucleotides, the CDR3 is TGTGCCAGCAGCTTGGGGGACAGGGGGCCTGTGGAGACCCAGTACTTC.

This clonotype was seen a few times. The CDR3 here is CASRRGQGADFGANVLTF. In nucleotides, the CDR3 is TGTGCCAGCAGAAGGGGACAGGGGGCTGATTTTGGGGCCAACGTCCTGACTTTC. The chain carries TRBV6-6 and TRBJ2-6; 12 bases agree with TRBD1. J lost 3 bases, V lost 6 bases, and 9 bases had no gene match. The CDR3 is 18 amino acids. CDR1 is MNHNY, CDR2 SVGAGI, per germline (reference sequence).